The next 26 T cell receptor beta chains were all read from a single sample in a study of cytomegalovirus exposure and HLA in healthy donors. Primers included in the PCR were 60 Vbeta and 13 Jbeta primers. Libraries were prepared by immunoSEQ multiplex PCR; TCRdb keeps only in-frame clonotypes and omits some of them. The table includes some 170,000 clones, about four fifths detected once. Sequenced material: PBMCs. The receptors come from a man aged 50 to 59 in good health and CMV-seropositive.

The rearrangement uses TRBV7-9 and TRBJ1-1; unclear D gene. The CDR3 extends over 14 amino acids. The V and J ends lost 0 bases and 0 bases respectively, with 5 bases between them. Germline V gene lookup returns CDR1 SEHNR and CDR2 FQNEAQ (reference sequence). Here the CDR3 reads CASSLAALNTEAFF. CDR3 in DNA: TGTGCCAGCAGCTTAGCGGCACTGAACACTGAAGCTTTCTTT.

The sample holds a few counts of this clone. The gene calls are TRBV5-4 and TRBJ1-1; tentative D call: TRBD1 (5 bases). V lost 5 bases and J lost 5, with 13 bases in between. In germline, CDR1 is SGHNT, CDR2 YYREEE (reference sequence). The CDR3 has 13 residues. This CDR3 is CASRWGTTTEAFF. The CDR3 DNA follows: TGTGCCAGCAGATGGGGGACTACAACTGAAGCTTTCTTT.

The chain employs TRBV7-9 and TRBJ2-1; 12 nucleotides match TRBD2. CDR3 length: 16 residues. With 4 bases clipped from V and 9 bases from J, the junction kept 10 bases outside the gene matches. The germline gives CDR1 SEHNR, CDR2 FQNEAQ (reference sequence). For the CDR3, the DNA is TGTGCCAGCAGCTCTCCTAGCGGGGGGGTCTGGTTTGAGCAGTTCTTC. Its translation is CASSSPSGGVWFEQFF.

This chain joins TRBV27 and TRBJ2-1; TRBD1 agrees at 7 bases. V trimming: 1 base; J trimming: 4 bases; junction bases outside the gene matches: 13. Germline V gene sequence: CDR1 MNHEY, CDR2 SMNVEV (reference sequence). This CDR3 has 18 residues. The CDR3 nucleotides are TGTGCCAGCAGTTTATTGGTTGGTGCAGGGGGTGTGTACAATGAGCAGTTCTTC. It is translated as CASSLLVGAGGVYNEQFF.

As concerns this clone: An end of the junction differs from the germline gene, which may be a read error. The chain carries TRBV7-9 and TRBJ1-2, with 7 bases matching TRBD1. Germline-derived CDR1 and CDR2 are SEHNR and FQNEAQ (reference sequence). The CDR3 length is 15 residues. The CDR3 DNA reads as TGTTCCAGCAGCTTAGTCATAGGACAGGTCTATGGCTACACCTTC. Its translation is CSSSLVIGQVYGYTF.

The chain carries TRBV18 and TRBJ1-1; the D gene is possibly TRBD1 (5 bases). V dropped 1 base and J dropped 4 bases, with 10 bases sitting between them. CDR1 is KGHSH and CDR2 is LQKENI in the germline V gene. The CDR3 length is 14 residues. CDR3: CASSPQGWSTEAFF. CDR3 DNA sequence: TGTGCCAGCTCACCACAGGGGTGGAGCACTGAAGCTTTCTTT.

The V gene is TRBV4-1, the J gene TRBJ2-3; no clear D. V gave up 0 bases and J gave up 7 bases, with 14 bases separating them. The CDR3 consists of 15 residues. CDR1 and CDR2 (germline): MGHRA, YSYEKL. DNA for the CDR3: TGCGCCAGCAGCCAAGATGTGGTGCAAGCTAATACGCAGTATTTT. It encodes CASSQDVVQANTQYF.

V and J are TRBV6-5 and TRBJ1-6; no reliable D call. The V and J ends lost 10 bases and 11 bases respectively, with 15 bases between them. Germline loops: CDR1 MNHEY, CDR2 SVGAGI. This CDR3 has 12 residues. CDR3 coding DNA: TGTGCCACCAGACAAAATCAAACACCCCTCCACTTT. This translates into CATRQNQTPLHF.

This clone was seen once. The rearrangement uses TRBV19 and TRBJ2-7; the D is unclear. V was cut by 2 bases and J by 5 bases, with 10 bases left in between. Germline-derived CDR1 and CDR2 are LNHDA and SQIVND (reference sequence). This CDR3 spans 13 amino acids. In nucleotides, the CDR3 is TGTGCCAGTAGTATATCAGTTCCGAACGAGCAGTACTTC. Translating gives CASSISVPNEQYF.

This chain uses TRBV5-1 with TRBJ2-1, with 7 bases lining up with TRBD2. The junction had 13 bases not matched to a gene; V was cut back by 3 bases and J by 4 bases. The CDR3 runs to 17 residues. Germline V lookup: CDR1 SGHRS, CDR2 YFSETQ. CDR3 amino acids: CASSSIPRSGSYNEQFF. CDR3 nucleotides: TGCGCCAGCAGCTCCATTCCACGTAGCGGGTCGTACAATGAGCAGTTCTTC.

This clone was seen a few times. This rearrangement joins TRBV18 to TRBJ1-2; 9 nucleotides match TRBD1. The ends lost 0 bases at V and 5 bases at J; junction bases unmatched: 4. This CDR3 contains 15 residues. Germline V lookup: CDR1 KGHSH, CDR2 LQKENI. CDR3 residues: CASSPPDRGRYGYTF. As DNA, the CDR3 is TGTGCCAGCTCACCACCGGACAGGGGACGTTATGGCTACACCTTC.

This clone appeared once. The V and J genes are TRBV28 and TRBJ1-5, with no clear D. The CDR3 is 16 residues long. Germline V gene data show CDR1 as MDHEN and CDR2 as SYDVKM. V lost 3 bases and J 6 bases, leaving 18 bases between the germline ends. CDR3 bases: TGTGCCAGCAGTTTGCTCCCGGGATCCGGAGGTCAGCCCCAGCATTTT. Translated: CASSLLPGSGGQPQHF.

Written as DNA, the CDR3 is TGTGCCAGCAGATTTACAGGAGCTGGGGCCAACGTCCTGACTTTC. It is translated as CASRFTGAGANVLTF. This chain uses TRBV11-1 with TRBJ2-6; tentatively, D is TRBD1 (5 bases). Trimming cost V 6 bases and J 2 bases, with 11 bases left between them. The germline V gene has CDR1 SGHAT and CDR2 FQDESV (reference sequence). CDR3 length: 15 residues.

This chain links TRBV5-6 with TRBJ2-1, with 15 nucleotides matching TRBD2. With V trimmed by 0 bases and J by 8 bases, 3 bases remained unmatched. Germline V gene lookup returns CDR1 SGHDT and CDR2 YYEEEE. The CDR3 has 16 amino acids. CDR3 coding DNA: TGTGCCAGCAGCTTGGCGGGACTAGCGGGAGGCGATGAGCAGTTCTTC. This translates into CASSLAGLAGGDEQFF.

The rearrangement joins TRBV13 to TRBJ2-7; 8 bases agree with TRBD1. The CDR3 totals 13 residues. V was clipped by 3 bases and J by 8 bases; unmatched bases: 6. CDR1 is PRHDT and CDR2 is FYEKMQ in the germline V gene (reference sequence). CDR3 loop: CASSFRDRGQQYF. CDR3 DNA sequence: TGTGCCAGCAGCTTCCGTGACAGGGGCCAGCAGTACTTC. Filled out from reference TRBV13 and TRBJ2-7, the complete variable domain reads AAGVIQSPRHLIKEKRETATLKCYPIPRHDTVYWYQQGPGQDPQFLISFYEKMQSDKGSIPDRFSAQQFSDYHSELNMSSLELGDSALYFCASSFRDRGQQYFGPGTRLTVT.

This CDR3 reads CASSPGLVGNEQYF. In nucleotides, the CDR3 is TGTGCCAGCAGCCCGGGACTTGTTGGGAACGAGCAGTACTTC. The rearrangement links TRBV4-2 to TRBJ2-7, with a tentative D call TRBD2 (6 bases). CDR1 is LGHNA and CDR2 is YNFKEQ in the germline V gene. The CDR3 length is 14 residues. Trimming cost V 4 bases and J 5 bases, with 15 bases left between them.

The genes are TRBV7-3 and TRBJ2-2, with TRBD2 matching over 11 bases. Germline V lookup: CDR1 SGHTA, CDR2 FQGTGA. J gave up 2 bases and V 6 bases, and 5 bases lay outside the gene matches. There are 16 residues in the CDR3. The DNA for the CDR3 is TGTGCCAGCAGTATTAGCGGGGGGGCCAACACCGGGGAGCTGTTTTTT. Amino acid sequence: CASSISGGANTGELFF.

The chain is built from TRBV10-3 and TRBJ2-7; 12 nucleotides align to TRBD2. The CDR3 covers 15 residues. The trim removed 0 bases at V and 4 bases at J, leaving 1 base unmatched. Germline-derived CDR1 and CDR2 are ENHRY and SYGVKD. The CDR3 reads CAISESTSGSYEQYF. The CDR3 bases are TGTGCCATCAGTGAGTCGACTAGCGGGAGTTACGAGCAGTACTTC.

The chain links TRBV5-4 to TRBJ2-5; D gene ambiguous. Trimming shortened V by 7 bases and J by 2 bases, and 15 bases separated the two germline ends. This CDR3 region has 14 residues. Germline-derived CDR1 and CDR2 are SGHNT and YYREEE (reference sequence). CDR3 region: CASAQPGRQETQYF. DNA for the CDR3: TGTGCCAGCGCACAGCCCGGCAGACAAGAGACCCAGTACTTC.

V gene TRBV29-1 combines with J gene TRBJ2-3, with 13 bases that match TRBD2. The V gene end was trimmed by 3 bases and the J gene end by 1 base; junction bases not matched to a gene: 1. This CDR3 comprises 15 residues. Germline CDR1 reads SQVTM; CDR2 reads ANQGSEA. CDR3 sequence (DNA): TGCAGCGTTGAGGGGACTAGCGGGGGCACAGATACGCAGTATTTT. This sequence encodes CSVEGTSGGTDTQYF.

This rearrangement joins TRBV30 to TRBJ2-5; D might be TRBD1 (5 bases). The CDR3 is 13 amino acids. Germline values: CDR1 GTSNPN, CDR2 SVGIG (reference sequence). Trimming removed 5 bases from V and 5 bases from J, with 15 bases in between. The CDR3 sequence: CAWDPGKAETQYF. DNA of the CDR3: TGTGCCTGGGACCCAGGGAAGGCGGAGACCCAGTACTTC.

This chain connects TRBV28 to TRBJ2-7, with TRBD1 matching 7 bases. The CDR3 has 14 residues. J was trimmed by 2 bases and V by 3 bases; bases with no gene match: 4. The germline gives CDR1 MDHEN, CDR2 SYDVKM. The CDR3 bases are TGTGCCAGCAGTTTTCCAGGGACAGCCTACGAGCAGTACTTC. Encoded protein: CASSFPGTAYEQYF.

The rearrangement links TRBV7-8 to TRBJ2-7; 8 nucleotides agree with TRBD1. The CDR3 length is 15 residues. Trimming removed 3 bases from V and 3 bases from J; junction bases left unmatched: 7. Germline V gives CDR1 SGHVS, CDR2 FQNEAQ. The CDR3 nucleotides read TGTGCCAGCAGCTTGGCACGGGACAGGATCTACGAGCAGTACTTC. Translating gives CASSLARDRIYEQYF.

The chain carries TRBV7-6 and TRBJ2-7; maybe TRBD1 (6 bases). CDR3 size: 14 residues. Trimming pared 5 bases from V and 1 base from J, leaving 12 bases between. Germline-derived CDR1 and CDR2 are SGHVS and FNYEAQ. The CDR3 reads CASSPMTGSYEQYF. CDR3 nucleotides: TGTGCCAGCAGCCCCATGACAGGATCCTACGAGCAGTACTTC. Looking up the rest from reference TRBV7-6 and TRBJ2-7 gives the full variable domain: GAGVSQSPRYKVTKRGQDVALRCDPISGHVSLYWYRQALGQGPEFLTYFNYEAQQDKSGLPNDRFSAERPEGSISTLTIQRTEQRDSAMYRCASSPMTGSYEQYFGPGTRLTVT.

The rearrangement uses TRBV7-6 and TRBJ1-6; D remains ambiguous. The ends were cut back, 1 base at V and 2 bases at J, with 9 bases in the middle. CDR3 length: 16 amino acids. Germline CDR1 and CDR2: SGHVS and FNYEAQ. The CDR3 DNA follows: TGTGCCAGCAGCTTAGGCCAGGATACCTATAATTCACCCCTCCACTTT. Translation gives CASSLGQDTYNSPLHF.

The chain combines TRBV19 with TRBJ1-3; 7 bases match TRBD1. Germline trimming cut 5 bases from V and 9 bases from J; bases unmatched to any gene: 10. The germline gives CDR1 LNHDA, CDR2 SQIVND (reference sequence). The CDR3 extends over 14 amino acids. CDR3 sequence: CASSAQPGQFTIYF. Written as DNA, the CDR3 is TGTGCCAGTAGTGCACAACCGGGACAGTTCACCATATATTTT.